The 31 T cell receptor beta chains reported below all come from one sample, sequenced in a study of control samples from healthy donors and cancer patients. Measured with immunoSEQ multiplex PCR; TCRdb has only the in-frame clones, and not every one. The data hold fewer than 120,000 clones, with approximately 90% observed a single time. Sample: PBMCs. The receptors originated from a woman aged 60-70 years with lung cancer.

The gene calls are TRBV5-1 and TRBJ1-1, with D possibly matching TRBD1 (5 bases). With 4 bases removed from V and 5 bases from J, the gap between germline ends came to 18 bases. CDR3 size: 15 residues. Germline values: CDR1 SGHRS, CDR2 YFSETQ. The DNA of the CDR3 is TGCGCCAGCAGCAAAGGGGCAGGAGCCGAGACTGAAGCTTTCTTT. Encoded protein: CASSKGAGAETEAFF.

The CDR3 region is CASSLEGRGSPLHF. Here the CDR3 DNA reads TGCGCCAGCAGCTTGGAGGGCAGGGGATCACCCCTCCACTTT. The chain joins TRBV5-1 to TRBJ1-6; the D gene is possibly TRBD1 (6 bases). V was trimmed by 0 bases and J by 10 bases, leaving 11 bases between them. The germline V gene has CDR1 SGHRS and CDR2 YFSETQ. CDR3 size: 14 residues.

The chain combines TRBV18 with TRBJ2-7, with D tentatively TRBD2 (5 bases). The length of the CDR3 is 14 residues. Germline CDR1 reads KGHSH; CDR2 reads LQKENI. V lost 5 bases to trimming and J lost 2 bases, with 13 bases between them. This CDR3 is CASSEGRDTYEQYF. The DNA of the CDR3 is TGTGCCAGCTCAGAGGGTAGAGATACCTACGAGCAGTACTTC.

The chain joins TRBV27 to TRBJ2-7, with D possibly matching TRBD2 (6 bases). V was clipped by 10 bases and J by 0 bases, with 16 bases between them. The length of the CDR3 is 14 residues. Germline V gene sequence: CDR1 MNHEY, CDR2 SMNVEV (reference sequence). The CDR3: CATGARDSSYEQYF. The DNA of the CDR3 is TGTGCCACCGGGGCAAGGGACTCCTCCTACGAGCAGTACTTC.

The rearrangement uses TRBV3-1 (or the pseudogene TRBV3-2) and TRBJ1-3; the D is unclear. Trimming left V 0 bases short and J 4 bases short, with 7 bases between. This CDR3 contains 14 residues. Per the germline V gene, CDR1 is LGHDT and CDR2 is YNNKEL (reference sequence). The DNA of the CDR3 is TGTGCCAGCAGCCAAGATGCGGGGGGAAACACCATATATTTT. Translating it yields CASSQDAGGNTIYF.

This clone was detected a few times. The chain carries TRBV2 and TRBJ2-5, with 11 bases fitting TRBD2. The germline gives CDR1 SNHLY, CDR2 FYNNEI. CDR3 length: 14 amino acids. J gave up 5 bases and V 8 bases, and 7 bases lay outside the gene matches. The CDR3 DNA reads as TGTGCCAGCGAACCACTAGCGGGAGAGGAGACCCAGTACTTC. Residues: CASEPLAGEETQYF. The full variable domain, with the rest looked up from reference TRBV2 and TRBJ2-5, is EPEVTQTPSHQVTQMGQEVILRCVPISNHLYFYWYRQILGQKVEFLVSFYNNEISEKSEIFDDQFSVERPDGSNFTLKIRSTKLEDSAMYFCASEPLAGEETQYFGPGTRLLVL.

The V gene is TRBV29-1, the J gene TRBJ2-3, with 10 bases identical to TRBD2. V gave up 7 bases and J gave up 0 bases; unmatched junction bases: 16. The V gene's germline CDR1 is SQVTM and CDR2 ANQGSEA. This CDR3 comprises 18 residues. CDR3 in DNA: TGCAGCGCCCGAGGGTTTAGCGGGGGGTCGGGGAGCACAGATACGCAGTATTTT. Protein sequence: CSARGFSGGSGSTDTQYF.

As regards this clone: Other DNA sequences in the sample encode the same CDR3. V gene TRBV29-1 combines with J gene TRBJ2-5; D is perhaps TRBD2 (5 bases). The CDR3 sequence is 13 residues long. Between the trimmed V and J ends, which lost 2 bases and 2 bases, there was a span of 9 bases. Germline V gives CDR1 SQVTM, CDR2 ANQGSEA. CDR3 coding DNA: TGCAGCGTTGAACGGGGAGCGCAAGAGACCCAGTACTTC. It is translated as CSVERGAQETQYF. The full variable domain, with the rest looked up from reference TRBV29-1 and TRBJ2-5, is SAVISQKPSRDICQRGTSLTIQCQVDSQVTMMFWYRQQPGQSLTLIATANQGSEATYESGFVIDKFPISRPNLTFSTLTVSNMSPEDSSIYLCSVERGAQETQYFGPGTRLLVL.

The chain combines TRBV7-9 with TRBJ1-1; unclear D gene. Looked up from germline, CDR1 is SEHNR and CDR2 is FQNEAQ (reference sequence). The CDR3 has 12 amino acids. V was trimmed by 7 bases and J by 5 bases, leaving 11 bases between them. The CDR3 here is CASIGEWTEAFF. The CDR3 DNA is TGTGCCAGCATCGGGGAATGGACTGAAGCTTTCTTT.

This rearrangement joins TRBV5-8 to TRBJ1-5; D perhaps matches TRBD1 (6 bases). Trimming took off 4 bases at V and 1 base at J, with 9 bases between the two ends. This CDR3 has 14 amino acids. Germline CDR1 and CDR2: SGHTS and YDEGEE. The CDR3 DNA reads TGTGCCAGCAGCCTAGGGGGGAGCAATCAGCCCCAGCATTTT. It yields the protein CASSLGGSNQPQHF.

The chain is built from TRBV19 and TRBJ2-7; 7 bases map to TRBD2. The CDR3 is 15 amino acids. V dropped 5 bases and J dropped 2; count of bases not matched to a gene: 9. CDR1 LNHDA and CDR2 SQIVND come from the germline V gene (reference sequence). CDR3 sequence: CASSFGGSLTYEQYF. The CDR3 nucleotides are TGTGCCAGTAGTTTCGGCGGGAGTTTAACCTACGAGCAGTACTTC. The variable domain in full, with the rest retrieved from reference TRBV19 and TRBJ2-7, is DGGITQSPKYLFRKEGQNVTLSCEQNLNHDAMYWYRQDPGQGLRLIYYSQIVNDFQKGDIAEGYSVSREKKESFPLTVTSAQKNPTAFYLCASSFGGSLTYEQYFGPGTRLTVT.

This CDR3 is CASSLVGPMNTGELFF. CDR3 sequence (DNA): TGCGCCAGCAGCTTGGTGGGACCGATGAACACCGGGGAGCTGTTTTTT. The chain carries TRBV5-1 and TRBJ2-2, with D tentatively TRBD1 or TRBD2 (5 bases each). With 0 bases removed from V and 1 base from J, the gap between germline ends came to 10 bases. This CDR3 has 16 residues. Germline lookup yields CDR1 SGHRS and CDR2 YFSETQ.

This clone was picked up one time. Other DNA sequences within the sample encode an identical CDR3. Here the CDR3 reads CASSLRSTDTQYF. CDR3 nucleotide sequence: TGTGCCAGCAGCTTACGGAGCACAGATACGCAGTATTTT. The chain combines TRBV12-3 or TRBV12-4 with TRBJ2-3; D not resolved. This CDR3 has 13 residues. Trimming took off 6 bases at V and 0 bases at J, with 7 bases between the two ends.

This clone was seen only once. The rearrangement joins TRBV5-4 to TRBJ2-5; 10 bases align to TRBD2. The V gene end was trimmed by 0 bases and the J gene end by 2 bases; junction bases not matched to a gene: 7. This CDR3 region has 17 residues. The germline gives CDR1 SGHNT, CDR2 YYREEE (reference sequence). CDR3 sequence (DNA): TGTGCCAGCAGCTTGGCCGGGATAGCGGGGGGACAAGAGACCCAGTACTTC. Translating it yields CASSLAGIAGGQETQYF. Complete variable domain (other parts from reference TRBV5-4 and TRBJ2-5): ETGVTQSPTHLIKTRGQQVTLRCSSQSGHNTVSWYQQALGQGPQFIFQYYREEENGRGNFPPRFSGLQFPNYSSELNVNALELDDSALYLCASSLAGIAGGQETQYFGPGTRLLVL.

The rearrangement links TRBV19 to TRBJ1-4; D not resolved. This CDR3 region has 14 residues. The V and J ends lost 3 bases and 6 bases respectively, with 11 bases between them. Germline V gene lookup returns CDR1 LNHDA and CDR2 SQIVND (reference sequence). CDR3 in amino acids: CASSIKDGHEKLFF. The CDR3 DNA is TGTGCCAGTAGTATCAAGGATGGGCATGAAAAACTGTTTTTT.

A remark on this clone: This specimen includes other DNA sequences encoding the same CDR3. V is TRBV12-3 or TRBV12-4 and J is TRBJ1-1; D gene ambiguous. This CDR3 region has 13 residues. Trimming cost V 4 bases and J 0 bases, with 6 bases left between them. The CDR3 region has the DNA TGTGCCAGCAGTTCGGGATTGAACACTGAAGCTTTCTTT. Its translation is CASSSGLNTEAFF.

The CDR3 bases are TGTGCCAGCAGCCCCGGGCGAGTAGCAGACTACGAGCAGTACTTC. Translating it yields CASSPGRVADYEQYF. This sequence joins TRBV6-5 and TRBJ2-7; D ambiguous. V lost 6 bases and J 3 bases, leaving 18 bases between the germline ends. The CDR3 sequence is 15 residues long. The germline V gene has CDR1 MNHEY and CDR2 SVGAGI.

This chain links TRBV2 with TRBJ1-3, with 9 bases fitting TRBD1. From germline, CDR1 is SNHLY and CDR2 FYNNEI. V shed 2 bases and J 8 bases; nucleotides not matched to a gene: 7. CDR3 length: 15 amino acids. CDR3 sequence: CASSEFGQGLDTIYF. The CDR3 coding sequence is TGTGCCAGCAGTGAATTTGGACAGGGGTTGGACACCATATATTTT.

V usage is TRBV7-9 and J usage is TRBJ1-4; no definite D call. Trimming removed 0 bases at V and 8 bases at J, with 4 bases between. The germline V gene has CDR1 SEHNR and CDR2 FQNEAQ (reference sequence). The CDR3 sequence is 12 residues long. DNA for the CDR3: TGTGCCAGCAGCTTAGCGGCGGAAAAACTGTTTTTT. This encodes CASSLAAEKLFF.

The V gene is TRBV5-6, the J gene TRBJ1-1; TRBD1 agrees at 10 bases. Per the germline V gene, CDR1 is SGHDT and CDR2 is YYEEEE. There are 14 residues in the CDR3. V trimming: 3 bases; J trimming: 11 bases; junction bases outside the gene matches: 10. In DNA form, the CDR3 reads TGTGCCAGCAGCTCCACGGGACAGGGGATTTCGGCTTTCTTT. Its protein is CASSSTGQGISAFF.

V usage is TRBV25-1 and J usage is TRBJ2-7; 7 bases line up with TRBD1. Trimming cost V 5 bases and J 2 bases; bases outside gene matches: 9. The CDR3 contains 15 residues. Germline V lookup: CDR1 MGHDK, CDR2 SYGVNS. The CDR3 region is CASSTDRERTYEQYF. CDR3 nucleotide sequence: TGTGCCAGCAGTACCGACAGGGAAAGGACCTACGAGCAGTACTTC.

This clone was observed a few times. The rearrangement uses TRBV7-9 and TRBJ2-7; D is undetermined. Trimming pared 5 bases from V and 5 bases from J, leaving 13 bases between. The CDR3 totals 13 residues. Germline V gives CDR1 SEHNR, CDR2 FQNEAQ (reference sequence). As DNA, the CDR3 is TGTGCCAGCAGCCCAAAAGGTCCCCACGAGCAGTACTTC. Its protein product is CASSPKGPHEQYF.

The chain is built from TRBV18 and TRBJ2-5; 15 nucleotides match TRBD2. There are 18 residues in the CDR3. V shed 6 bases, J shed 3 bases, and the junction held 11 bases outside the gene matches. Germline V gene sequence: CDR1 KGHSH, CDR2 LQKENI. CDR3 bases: TGTGCCAGCTCGGGGACTAGCGGGGGGCCCGGCAGTGAAGAGACCCAGTACTTC. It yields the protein CASSGTSGGPGSEETQYF. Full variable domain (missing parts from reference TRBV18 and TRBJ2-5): NAGVMQNPRHLVRRRGQEARLRCSPMKGHSHVYWYRQLPEEGLKFMVYLQKENIIDESGMPKERFSAEFPKEGPSILRIQQVVRGDSAAYFCASSGTSGGPGSEETQYFGPGTRLLVL.

As DNA, the CDR3 is TGCGCCAGCAGCCAAGCGTTCCCGGCACGGGGAGGCTATGGCTACACCTTC. Protein: CASSQAFPARGGYGYTF. The V gene is TRBV4-3, the J gene TRBJ1-2; D call uncertain. The germline V and J ends were trimmed by 1 base and 4 bases, with 19 bases remaining between them. Per germline, CDR1 LGHNA and CDR2 YSLEER. The CDR3 loop spans 17 amino acids.

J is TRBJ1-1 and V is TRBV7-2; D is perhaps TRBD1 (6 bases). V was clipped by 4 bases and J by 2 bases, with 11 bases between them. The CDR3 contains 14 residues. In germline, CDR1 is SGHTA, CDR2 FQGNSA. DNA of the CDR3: TGTGCCAGCAGCTACACAGGGCCAAACACTGAAGCTTTCTTT. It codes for CASSYTGPNTEAFF.

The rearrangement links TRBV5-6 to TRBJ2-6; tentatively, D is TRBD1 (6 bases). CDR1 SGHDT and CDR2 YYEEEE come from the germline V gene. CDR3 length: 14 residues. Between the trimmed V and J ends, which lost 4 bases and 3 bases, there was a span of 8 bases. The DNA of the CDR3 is TGTGCCAGCAGCAACAGGGTTGGGGCCAACGTCCTGACTTTC. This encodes CASSNRVGANVLTF.

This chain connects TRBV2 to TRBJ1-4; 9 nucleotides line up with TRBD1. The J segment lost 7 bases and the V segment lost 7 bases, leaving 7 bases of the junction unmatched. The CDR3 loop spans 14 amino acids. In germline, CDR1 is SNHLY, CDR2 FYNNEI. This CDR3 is CASTLTGGSEKLFF. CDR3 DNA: TGTGCCAGCACATTGACAGGGGGAAGTGAAAAACTGTTTTTT.

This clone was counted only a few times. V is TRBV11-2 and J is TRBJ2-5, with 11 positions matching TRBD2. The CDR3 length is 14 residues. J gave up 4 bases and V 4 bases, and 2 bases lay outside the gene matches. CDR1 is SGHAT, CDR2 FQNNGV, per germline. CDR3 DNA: TGTGCCAGCAGCTCCACTAGCGGGGGAGAGACCCAGTACTTC. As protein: CASSSTSGGETQYF.

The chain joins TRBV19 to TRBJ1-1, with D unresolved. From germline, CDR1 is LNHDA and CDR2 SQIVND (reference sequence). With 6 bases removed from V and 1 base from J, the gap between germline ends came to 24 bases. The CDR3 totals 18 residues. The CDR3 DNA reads TGTGCCAGTAGGATATCCCACTATAGAACAATACAGAACACTGAAGCTTTCTTT. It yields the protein CASRISHYRTIQNTEAFF.

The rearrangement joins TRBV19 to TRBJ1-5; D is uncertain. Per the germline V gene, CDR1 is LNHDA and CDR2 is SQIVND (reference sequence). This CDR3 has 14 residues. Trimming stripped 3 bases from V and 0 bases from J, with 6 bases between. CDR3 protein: CASSIPNSNQPQHF. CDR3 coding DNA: TGTGCCAGTAGTATCCCAAATAGCAATCAGCCCCAGCATTTT.

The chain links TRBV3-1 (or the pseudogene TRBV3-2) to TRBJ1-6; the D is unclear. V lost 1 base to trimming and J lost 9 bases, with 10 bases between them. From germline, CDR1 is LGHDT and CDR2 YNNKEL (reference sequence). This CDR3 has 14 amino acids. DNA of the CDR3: TGTGCCAGCAGCCAAGGGGTTGCTTCTTCACCCCTCCACTTT. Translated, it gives CASSQGVASSPLHF.